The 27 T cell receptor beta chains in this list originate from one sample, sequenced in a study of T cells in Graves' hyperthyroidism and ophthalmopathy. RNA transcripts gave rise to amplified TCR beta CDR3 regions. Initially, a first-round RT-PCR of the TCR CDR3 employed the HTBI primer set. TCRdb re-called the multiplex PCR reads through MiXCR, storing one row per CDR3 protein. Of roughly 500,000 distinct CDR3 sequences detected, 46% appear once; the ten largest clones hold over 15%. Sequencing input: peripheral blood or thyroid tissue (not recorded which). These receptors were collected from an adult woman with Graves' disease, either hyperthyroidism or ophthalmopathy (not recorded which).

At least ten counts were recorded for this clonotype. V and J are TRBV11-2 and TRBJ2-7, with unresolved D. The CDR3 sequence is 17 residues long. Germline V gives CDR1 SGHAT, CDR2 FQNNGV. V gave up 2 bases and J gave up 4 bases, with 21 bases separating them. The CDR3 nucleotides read TGTGCCAGCAGCTTACGCTACAACATTGACTCCCATTACGAGCAGTACTTC. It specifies CASSLRYNIDSHYEQYF.

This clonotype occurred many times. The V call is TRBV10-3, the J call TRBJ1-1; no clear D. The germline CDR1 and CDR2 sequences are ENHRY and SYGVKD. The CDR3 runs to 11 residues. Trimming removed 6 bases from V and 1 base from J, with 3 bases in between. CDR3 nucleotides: TGTGCCATCAGGGAGAACACTGAAGCTTTCTTT. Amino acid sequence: CAIRENTEAFF.

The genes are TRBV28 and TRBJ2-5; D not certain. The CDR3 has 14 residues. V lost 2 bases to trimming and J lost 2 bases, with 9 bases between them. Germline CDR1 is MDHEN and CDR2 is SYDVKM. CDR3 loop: CASSLNSLQETQYF. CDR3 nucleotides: TGTGCCAGCAGTTTAAACTCGTTGCAAGAGACCCAGTACTTC.

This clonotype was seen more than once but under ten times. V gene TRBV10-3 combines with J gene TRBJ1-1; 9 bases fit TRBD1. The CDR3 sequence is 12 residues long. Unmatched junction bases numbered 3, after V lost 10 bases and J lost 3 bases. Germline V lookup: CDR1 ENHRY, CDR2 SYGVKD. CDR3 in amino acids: CATDRGDTEAFF. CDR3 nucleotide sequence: TGTGCCACCGACAGGGGGGACACTGAAGCTTTCTTT.

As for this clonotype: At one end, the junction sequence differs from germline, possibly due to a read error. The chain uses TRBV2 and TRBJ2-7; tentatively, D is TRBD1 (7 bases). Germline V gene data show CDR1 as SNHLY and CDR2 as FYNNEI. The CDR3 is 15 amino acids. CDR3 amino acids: CAISAGGGPVYEQYF. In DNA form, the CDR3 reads TGTGCCATCAGTGCAGGAGGGGGCCCTGTCTACGAGCAGTACTTC.

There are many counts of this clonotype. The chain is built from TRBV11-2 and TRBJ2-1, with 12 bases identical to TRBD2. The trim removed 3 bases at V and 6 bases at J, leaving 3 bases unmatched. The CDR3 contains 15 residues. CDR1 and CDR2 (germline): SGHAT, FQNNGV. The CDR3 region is CASSLTSGRGNEQFF. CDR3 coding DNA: TGTGCCAGCAGCTTGACTAGCGGGAGAGGCAATGAGCAGTTCTTC.

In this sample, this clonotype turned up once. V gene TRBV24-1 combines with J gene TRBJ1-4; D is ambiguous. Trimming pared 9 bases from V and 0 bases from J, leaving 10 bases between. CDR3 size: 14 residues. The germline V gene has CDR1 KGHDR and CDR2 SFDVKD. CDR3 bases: TGTGCCACCGCGGACTTTGCAACTAATGAAAAACTGTTTTTT. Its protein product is CATADFATNEKLFF.

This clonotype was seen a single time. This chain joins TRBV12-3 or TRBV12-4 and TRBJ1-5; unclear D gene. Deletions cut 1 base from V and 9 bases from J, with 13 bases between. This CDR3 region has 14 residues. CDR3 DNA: TGTGCCAGCAGTTTAGGGCGGCGGGTTCGGCCCCAGCATTTT. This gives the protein CASSLGRRVRPQHF.

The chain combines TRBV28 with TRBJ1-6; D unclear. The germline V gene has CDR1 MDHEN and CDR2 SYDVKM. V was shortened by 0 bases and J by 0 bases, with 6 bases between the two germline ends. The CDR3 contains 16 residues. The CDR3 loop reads CASSLWAGSYNSPLHF. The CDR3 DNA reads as TGTGCCAGCAGTTTATGGGCAGGCTCCTATAATTCACCCCTCCACTTT.

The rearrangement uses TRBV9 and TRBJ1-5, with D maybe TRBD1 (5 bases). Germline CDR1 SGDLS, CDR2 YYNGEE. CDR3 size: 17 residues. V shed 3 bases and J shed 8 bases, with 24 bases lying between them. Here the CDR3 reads CASSGSRDGPFKEPQHF. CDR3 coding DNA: TGTGCCAGCAGCGGATCCCGGGACGGGCCCTTCAAAGAGCCCCAGCATTTT.

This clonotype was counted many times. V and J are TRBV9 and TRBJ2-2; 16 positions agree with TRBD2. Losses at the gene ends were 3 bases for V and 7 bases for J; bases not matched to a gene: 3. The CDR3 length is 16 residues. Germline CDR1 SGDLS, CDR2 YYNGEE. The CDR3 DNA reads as TGTGCCAGCAGCGCCGGGACTAGCGGGAGGGTCGGGGAGCTGTTTTTT. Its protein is CASSAGTSGRVGELFF.

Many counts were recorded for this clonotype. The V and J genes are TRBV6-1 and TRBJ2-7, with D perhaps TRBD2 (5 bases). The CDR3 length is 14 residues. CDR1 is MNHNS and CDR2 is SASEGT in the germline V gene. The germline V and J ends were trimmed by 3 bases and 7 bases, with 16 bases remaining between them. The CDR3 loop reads CASSDKRGLVEQYF. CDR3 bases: TGTGCCAGCAGTGATAAACGGGGTTTGGTGGAGCAGTACTTC.

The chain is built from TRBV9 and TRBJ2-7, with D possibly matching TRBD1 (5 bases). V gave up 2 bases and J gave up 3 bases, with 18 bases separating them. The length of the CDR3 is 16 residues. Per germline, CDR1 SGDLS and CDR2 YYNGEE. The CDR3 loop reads CASSVTGPSGFYEQYF. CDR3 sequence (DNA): TGTGCCAGCAGCGTCACCGGGCCCTCAGGGTTCTACGAGCAGTACTTC.

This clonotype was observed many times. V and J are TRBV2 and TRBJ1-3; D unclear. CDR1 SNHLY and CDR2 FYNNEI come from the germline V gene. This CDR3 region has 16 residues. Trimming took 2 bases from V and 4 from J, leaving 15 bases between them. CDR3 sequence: CASSEYGQDQGNTIYF. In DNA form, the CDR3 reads TGTGCCAGCAGTGAATATGGGCAGGACCAAGGAAACACCATATATTTT. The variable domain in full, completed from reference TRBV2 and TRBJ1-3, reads EPEVTQTPSHQVTQMGQEVILRCVPISNHLYFYWYRQILGQKVEFLVSFYNNEISEKSEIFDDQFSVERPDGSNFTLKIRSTKLEDSAMYFCASSEYGQDQGNTIYFGEGSWLTVV.

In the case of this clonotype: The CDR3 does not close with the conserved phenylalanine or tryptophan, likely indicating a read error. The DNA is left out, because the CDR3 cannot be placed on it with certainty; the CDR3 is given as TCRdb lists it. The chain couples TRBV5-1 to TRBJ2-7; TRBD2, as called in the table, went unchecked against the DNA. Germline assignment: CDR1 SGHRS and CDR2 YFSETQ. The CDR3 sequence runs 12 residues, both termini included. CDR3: CASSLGLAGGDT.

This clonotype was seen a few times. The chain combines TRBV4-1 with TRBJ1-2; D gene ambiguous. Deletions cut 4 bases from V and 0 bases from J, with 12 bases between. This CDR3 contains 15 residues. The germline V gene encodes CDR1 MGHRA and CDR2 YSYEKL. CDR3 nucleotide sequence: TGCGCCAGCAGCCTCGGACGAGGATCTAACTATGGCTACACCTTC. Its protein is CASSLGRGSNYGYTF.

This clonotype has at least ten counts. The CDR3: CSAGDRGTPLEQYF. CDR3 DNA sequence: TGCAGTGCGGGGGACAGGGGTACCCCGTTGGAGCAGTACTTC. This chain links TRBV20-1 with TRBJ2-7, with 10 bases fitting TRBD1. The CDR3 has 14 amino acids. The junction had 12 bases not matched to a gene; V was cut back by 6 bases and J by 7 bases. Germline V gene lookup returns CDR1 DFQATT and CDR2 SNEGSKA (reference sequence).

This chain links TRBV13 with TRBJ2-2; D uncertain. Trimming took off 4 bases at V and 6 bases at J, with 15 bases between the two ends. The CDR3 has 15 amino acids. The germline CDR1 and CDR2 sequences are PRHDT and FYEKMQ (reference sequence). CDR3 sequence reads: CASSSGRQTAGELFF. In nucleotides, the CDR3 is TGTGCCAGCAGCTCAGGCAGGCAGACCGCCGGGGAGCTGTTTTTT.

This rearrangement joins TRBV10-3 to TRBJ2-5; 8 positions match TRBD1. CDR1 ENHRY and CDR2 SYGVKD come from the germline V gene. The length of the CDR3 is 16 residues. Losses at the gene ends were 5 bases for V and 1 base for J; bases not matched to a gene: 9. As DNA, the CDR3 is TGTGCCATCAGTCAAAGGACAGGGTTAGGCCAAGAGACCCAGTACTTC. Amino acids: CAISQRTGLGQETQYF.

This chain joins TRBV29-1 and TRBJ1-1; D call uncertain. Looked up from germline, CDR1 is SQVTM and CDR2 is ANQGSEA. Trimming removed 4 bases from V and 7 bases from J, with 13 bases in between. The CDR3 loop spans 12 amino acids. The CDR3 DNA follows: TGCAGCGTTGGGGGAGGGTTGAATGAAGCTTTCTTT. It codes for CSVGGGLNEAFF.

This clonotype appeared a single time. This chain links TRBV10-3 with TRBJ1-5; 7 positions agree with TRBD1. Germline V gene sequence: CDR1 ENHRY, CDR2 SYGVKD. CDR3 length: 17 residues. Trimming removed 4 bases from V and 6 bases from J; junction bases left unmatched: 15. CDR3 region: CAISGSGTVGPGQPQHF. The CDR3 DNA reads TGTGCCATCAGTGGAAGCGGGACAGTGGGGCCCGGTCAGCCCCAGCATTTT.

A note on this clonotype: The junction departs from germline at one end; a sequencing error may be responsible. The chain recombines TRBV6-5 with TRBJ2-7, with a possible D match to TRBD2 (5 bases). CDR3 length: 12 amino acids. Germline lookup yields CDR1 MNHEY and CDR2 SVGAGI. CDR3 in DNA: TGTGCCATCAGTTACTCATCGGGAGAGCAGTACTTC. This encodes CAISYSSGEQYF.

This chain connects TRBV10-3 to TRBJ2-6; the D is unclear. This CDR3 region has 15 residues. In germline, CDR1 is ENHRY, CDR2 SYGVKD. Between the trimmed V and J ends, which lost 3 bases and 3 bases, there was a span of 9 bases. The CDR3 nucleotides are TGTGCCATCAGTGAAGGCAGTTTTGGGGCCAACGTCCTGACTTTC. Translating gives CAISEGSFGANVLTF.

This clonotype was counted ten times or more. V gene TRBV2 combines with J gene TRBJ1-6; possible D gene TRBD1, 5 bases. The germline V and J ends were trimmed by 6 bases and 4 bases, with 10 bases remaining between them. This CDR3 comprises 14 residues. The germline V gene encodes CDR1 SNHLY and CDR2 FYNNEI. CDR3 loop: CASSVGGYNSPLHF. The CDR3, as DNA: TGTGCCAGCAGCGTCGGGGGTTATAATTCACCCCTCCACTTT. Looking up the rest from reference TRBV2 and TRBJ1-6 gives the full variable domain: EPEVTQTPSHQVTQMGQEVILRCVPISNHLYFYWYRQILGQKVEFLVSFYNNEISEKSEIFDDQFSVERPDGSNFTLKIRSTKLEDSAMYFCASSVGGYNSPLHFGNGTRLTVT.

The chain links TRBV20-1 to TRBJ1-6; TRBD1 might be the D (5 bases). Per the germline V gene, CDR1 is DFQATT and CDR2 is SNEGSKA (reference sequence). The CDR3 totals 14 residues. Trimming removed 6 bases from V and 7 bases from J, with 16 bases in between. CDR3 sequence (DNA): TGCAGTGCCACACGGGGCGCGATGAATTCACCCCTCCACTTT. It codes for CSATRGAMNSPLHF.

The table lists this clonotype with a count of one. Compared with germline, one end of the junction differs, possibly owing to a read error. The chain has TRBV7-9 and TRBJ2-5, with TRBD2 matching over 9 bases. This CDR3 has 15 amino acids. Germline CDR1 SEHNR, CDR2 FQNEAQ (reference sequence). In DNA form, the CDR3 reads TGCGCCAGCAGCCCAGACGGGACTAGCAGTGGGACCCAGTACTTC. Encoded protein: CASSPDGTSSGTQYF.

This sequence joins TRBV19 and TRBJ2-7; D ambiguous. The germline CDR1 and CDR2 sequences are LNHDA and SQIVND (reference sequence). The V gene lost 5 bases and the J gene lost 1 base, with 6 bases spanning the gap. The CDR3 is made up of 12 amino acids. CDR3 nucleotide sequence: TGTGCCAGTAGTGCAGGTTCCTACGAGCAGTACTTC. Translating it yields CASSAGSYEQYF.